This T cell receptor beta chain emerged from a study of radiotherapy plus CTLA-4 blockade in lung cancer. The assay was immunoSEQ multiplex PCR, and TCRdb's table has in-frame clones only and misses some. Of approximately 80,000 clones listed, roughly four fifths were seen once; the top ten hold 0.79%. Trimming pared 4 bases from V and 0 bases from J, leaving 16 bases between. This CDR3 region has 16 residues. CDR1 is SGHAT and CDR2 is FQNNGV in the germline V gene. About this clone itself: The antigen is undetermined.

Study-wide results and limits: The study found tumor-derived TCR clones expanded in blood after radiotherapy plus ipilimumab.

The specimen comprised peripheral blood, sampled from a patient treated with radiotherapy plus ipilimumab. The J gene is TRBJ2-7, the V gene TRBV11-2; D may be TRBD1 (7 bases). The source of this sequence is a human donor with non-small cell lung cancer who had stable disease on radiotherapy plus ipilimumab. CDR3 protein: CASSYSGQVPSYEQYF. CDR3 bases: TGTGCCAGCAGCTATAGCGGACAGGTCCCCTCCTACGAGCAGTACTTC.